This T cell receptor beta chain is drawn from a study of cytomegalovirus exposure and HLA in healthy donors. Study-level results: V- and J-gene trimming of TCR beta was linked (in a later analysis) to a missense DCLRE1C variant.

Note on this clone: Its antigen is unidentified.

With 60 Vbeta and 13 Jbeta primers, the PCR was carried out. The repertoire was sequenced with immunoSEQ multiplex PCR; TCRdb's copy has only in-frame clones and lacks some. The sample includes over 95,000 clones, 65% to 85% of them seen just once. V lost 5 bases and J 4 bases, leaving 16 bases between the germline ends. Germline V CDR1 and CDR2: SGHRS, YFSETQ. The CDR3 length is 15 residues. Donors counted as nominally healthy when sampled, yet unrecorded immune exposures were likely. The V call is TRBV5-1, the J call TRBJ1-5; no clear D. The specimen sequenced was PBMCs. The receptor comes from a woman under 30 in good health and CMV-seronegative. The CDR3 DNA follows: TGCGCCAGCAGTTACGACGGGGAAAGGAATCAGCCCCAGCATTTT. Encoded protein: CASSYDGERNQPQHF.